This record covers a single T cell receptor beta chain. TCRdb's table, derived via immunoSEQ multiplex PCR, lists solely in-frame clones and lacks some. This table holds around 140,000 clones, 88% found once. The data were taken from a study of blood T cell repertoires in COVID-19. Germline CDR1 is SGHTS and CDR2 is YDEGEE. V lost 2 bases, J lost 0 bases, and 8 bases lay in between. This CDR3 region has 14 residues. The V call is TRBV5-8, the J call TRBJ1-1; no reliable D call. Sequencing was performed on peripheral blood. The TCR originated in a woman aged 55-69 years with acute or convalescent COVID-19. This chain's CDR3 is CASSLRTLNTEAFF. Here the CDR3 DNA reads TGTGCCAGCAGCTTACGGACTTTGAACACTGAAGCTTTCTTT. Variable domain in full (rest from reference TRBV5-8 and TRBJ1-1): EAGVTQSPTHLIKTRGQQATLRCSPISGHTSVYWYQQALGLGLQFLLWYDEGEERNRGNFPPRFSGRQFPNYSSELNVNALELEDSALYLCASSLRTLNTEAFFGQGTRLTVV.